Shown below are 5 T cell receptor beta chains from a single sample sequenced in a study of blood T cell repertoires in COVID-19. Sequenced by immunoSEQ multiplex PCR; TCRdb stores in-frame clones only, minus some. The repertoire includes roughly 100,000 clones, about 85% of them detected once, and roughly 4.5% sits in the top ten. Source material: peripheral blood. These receptors were obtained from a man aged 45-60 years with acute or convalescent COVID-19.

The chain combines TRBV7-2 with TRBJ2-7; D possibly corresponds to TRBD1 (6 bases). The germline V gene has CDR1 SGHTA and CDR2 FQGNSA. The CDR3 has 14 amino acids. Trimming removed 1 base from V and 2 bases from J, with 9 bases in between. The CDR3 region has the DNA TGTGCCAGCAGCTTAGAACAGGGTCCCTACGAGCAGTACTTC. Amino acid sequence: CASSLEQGPYEQYF.

This clone occurred a few times. The V and J genes are TRBV18 and TRBJ2-7; tentatively, D is TRBD2 (6 bases). Deletions cut 2 bases from V and 2 bases from J, with 13 bases between. CDR1 KGHSH and CDR2 LQKENI come from the germline V gene. There are 15 residues in the CDR3. The CDR3 region has the DNA TGTGCCAGCTCACCAGGACTAACACAAGCCTACGAGCAGTACTTC. Its protein is CASSPGLTQAYEQYF.

The CDR3 coding sequence is TGTGCCAGCAGCACCTTAGGTCTCGGGGGAGAGACCCAGTACTTC. Translation gives CASSTLGLGGETQYF. V is TRBV7-9 and J is TRBJ2-5; maybe TRBD2 (6 bases). Trimming pared 5 bases from V and 4 bases from J, leaving 17 bases between. The germline gives CDR1 SEHNR, CDR2 FQNEAQ (reference sequence). CDR3 length equals 15 residues.

The chain carries TRBV4-1 and TRBJ2-7; weak D call: TRBD2 (5 bases). This CDR3 region has 14 residues. Germline-derived CDR1 and CDR2 are MGHRA and YSYEKL. Trimming took off 0 bases at V and 0 bases at J, with 6 bases between the two ends. This chain's CDR3 is CASSQEEVSYEQYF. The CDR3 region has the DNA TGCGCCAGCAGCCAAGAGGAGGTCTCCTACGAGCAGTACTTC.

The gene calls are TRBV18 and TRBJ2-4; 7 bases map to TRBD2. Looked up from germline, CDR1 is KGHSH and CDR2 is LQKENI. The CDR3 totals 14 residues. The V and J ends lost 3 bases and 8 bases, in that order; junction bases with no gene match: 7. The CDR3 loop reads CASSPRGAGYIQYF. The CDR3 DNA reads TGTGCCAGCTCACCGAGGGGAGCGGGGTACATTCAGTACTTC.